This TCR beta chain was retrieved from a study of cytomegalovirus exposure and HLA in healthy donors. Points from the study as a whole: In vitro checks showed that a few CMV-associated chains really do target CMV antigens.

Trimming stripped 3 bases from V and 7 bases from J, with 9 bases between. This CDR3 spans 12 amino acids. Germline V CDR1 and CDR2: KGHSH, LQKENI. Clones were sequenced by immunoSEQ multiplex PCR, and TCRdb holds only the in-frame ones, with some missing. The sample contains 100,000 to 150,000 clones, 80% to 90% of which appear only once. To note about this clone: Its antigen remains unidentified.

The genes are TRBV18 and TRBJ1-1; D perhaps matches TRBD1 (6 bases). Sequenced material: PBMCs. The sequence was collected from a woman younger than 30 in good health and CMV-seronegative. The CDR3 DNA sequence: TGTGCCAGCTCACCGAGAGGGGGTGAAGCTTTCTTT. Translation: CASSPRGGEAFF. Full variable domain (outside the CDR3, taken from reference TRBV18 and TRBJ1-1): NAGVMQNPRHLVRRRGQEARLRCSPMKGHSHVYWYRQLPEEGLKFMVYLQKENIIDESGMPKERFSAEFPKEGPSILRIQQVVRGDSAAYFCASSPRGGEAFFGQGTRLTVV.